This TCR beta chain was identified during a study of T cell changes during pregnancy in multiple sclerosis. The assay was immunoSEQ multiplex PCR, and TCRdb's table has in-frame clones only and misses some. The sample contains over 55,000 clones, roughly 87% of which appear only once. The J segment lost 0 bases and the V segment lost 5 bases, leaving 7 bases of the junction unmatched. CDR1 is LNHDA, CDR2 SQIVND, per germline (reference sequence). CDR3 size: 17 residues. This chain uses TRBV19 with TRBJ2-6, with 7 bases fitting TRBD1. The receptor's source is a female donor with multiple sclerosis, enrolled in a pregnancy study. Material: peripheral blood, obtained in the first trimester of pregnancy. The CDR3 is CASSRDRTLSGANVLTF. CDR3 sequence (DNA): TGTGCCAGTAGTCGGGACAGAACCCTCTCTGGGGCCAACGTCCTGACTTTC.